What follows describes a single T cell receptor beta chain. In this sample, this clonotype turned up many times. Its antigen is not yet known. Per-base quality was not reported, and no clone a single base away is much larger than it. Clipping removes 3 bases from V and 4 bases from J, with 4 as the unmatched junction base count. Spanning cysteine to phenylalanine, the CDR3 consists of 15 amino acids. Only the CDR3 part of the read is kept: 45 bases, read in frame from the first base. As encoded in the germline V gene (reference sequence), CDR1 is SEHNR while CDR2 is FQNEAQ. The entry originates in a study of T cells in Graves' hyperthyroidism and ophthalmopathy (dated by TCRdb to the late 2010s). Concerning the study at large: Peripheral blood was sampled at the time of initial diagnosis, prior to any treatment. A discovery cohort of about a hundred patients, roughly 45 with Graves' ophthalmopathy and 57 with stable Graves' hyperthyroidism, was used to find distinguishing TCR V-J signatures. Prospective prediction of ophthalmopathy was tested in an independent validation cohort of approximately 19 hyperthyroidism patients and 17 patients who later progressed to ophthalmopathy. The 95 to 100 discovery patients were divided at random into training and test sets in a 7:3 ratio. In roughly six Graves' hyperthyroidism patients, the study also compared T-cell repertoires from thyroid tissue with T-cell repertoires from blood. Following sampling, methimazole starting at 30 mg daily was given to hyperthyroidism patients, and high-dose intravenous methylprednisolone was given to ophthalmopathy patients. According to the paper, TCR Vbeta CDR3 sequencing was carried out on 135 peripheral blood samples, which came from fewer than 50 ophthalmopathy, around 74 hyperthyroidism and approximately 17 progressor patients.

The TCR beta CDR3 regions were amplified from RNA transcripts. For the first round of RT-PCR on the TCR CDR3, the HTBI primer set was used together with the Qiagen OneStep RT-PCR kit. Libraries were constructed in a second round of multiplex PCR, after which size selection and purification were performed. Paired-end sequencing of the libraries was performed with 100 bp reads on an Illumina HiSeq2000. Under the source paper's analysis protocol: SOAPnuke was used to process the raw data, throwing out any read that contained adapters or uncalled bases, had a mean Phred below 15, or lacked an exact constant-primer or identifier match. High-quality paired reads were merged with COPE v1.2.5, and unique nucleotide sequences were defined as clonotypes. Clonotypes were aligned to IMGT TRBV, TRBD and TRBJ reference segments using MiTCR v1.1. Analysis was restricted to V-J combinations with a frequency above 0.0001, which covered just over 98% of repertoires. The TCS score was defined as the ratio of F50 (clonal expansion) to E x V (chaos), calculated using BLOSUM62-based TCRdist between CDR3 peptides within each V-J. Welch's t-statistics and random forest reduced 500 to 550 V-J features to 13, which were used in a naive Bayes classifier (R e1071). In-frame beta chains were kept once TCRdb had trimmed the public reads at Q25 with fastp and called clones with MiXCR. Rows with a matching CDR3 protein are joined into one entry that keeps the most common DNA and genes. The V and J calls here are based on TCRdb, not the publication. The sample table shows about 590,000 distinct CDR3 sequences, and 15% to 19% are seen once. Approximately 7% of the sample is taken by the ten largest.

The study at large found these results: Ophthalmopathy was separated from stable hyperthyroidism by a 13 V-J signature model, with around 88% sensitivity and just over 81% specificity obtained in cross-validation and 80%/75% obtained in testing. Sample size was not statistically predetermined, and investigators were not blinded to group allocation. In validation, the model predicted progression to ophthalmopathy a median of 6.5 months before onset, with about 67% sensitivity and more than 72% specificity. Most expanded thyroid clonotypes (frequency above 0.001) were also detected in blood, suggesting blood repertoires may reflect thyroid immune responses.

A patient counted as having stable Graves' hyperthyroidism if no progression to ophthalmopathy occurred over 18 months of follow-up. Hyperthyroidism patients were aged 18 to 65 years and newly diagnosed, with disease duration of less than 2 months. Patients with uncontrolled infections, other autoimmune diseases, pregnancy or lactation were excluded. Diagnoses were established on the basis of clinical symptoms, serum thyroxine and TRAb, thyroid ultrasound, and orbital computed tomography. Ficoll-Paque density gradient centrifugation was used to isolate PBMCs from 9.5 to 10 ml of fresh peripheral blood. Total RNA was extracted with Trizol reagent, and quality was checked on an Agilent 2100 Bioanalyzer.

The receptor chain draws on TRBV7-9 and TRBJ2-3; TRBD2 agrees with 10 junctional bases. Sequences were obtained from blood. The TCR was taken from a woman under 40 with Graves' hyperthyroidism. The sequenced DNA is TGTGCCAGCAGCTTTCTAGCGGGAGTGGCAGATACGCAGTATTTT. Its translation reads: CASSFLAGVADTQYF. With the rest looked up from the reference TRBV7-9 and TRBJ2-3 genes rather than sequenced, the full variable domain is DTGVSQNPRHKITKRGQNVTFRCDPISEHNRLYWYRQTLGQGPEFLTYFQNEAQLEKSRLLSDRFSAERPKGSFSTLEIQRTEQGDSAMYLCASSFLAGVADTQYFGPGTRLTVL.